The rows below give T cell receptor beta chains drawn from one sample of a study of shared clonotypes between healthy human individuals. Sequencing used immunoSEQ multiplex PCR; TCRdb keeps in-frame clones, though not all of them. The top ten clones hold 1.2% of a sample with roughly 1,800,000 clones, about 95% of them seen once. The sample taken for sequencing was naive CD8+ T cells sorted from blood. The source is a man between 18 and 35 years old in good health. Each CDR3 is given with its conserved first and last residue. The order of the fields is J gene, V gene, D gene, clone size, CDR3 protein, CDR3 DNA. A D gene is named only where the DNA matches it firmly. For some rows the clone size is stated as once, few or many, or as a class when expanded; others skip it.

TRBJ2-7 TRBV4-1 . . CASSQAGSYYEQYF TGCGCCAGCAGCCAAGCCGGAAGCTACTACGAGCAGTACTTC
TRBJ1-2 TRBV19 . . CASSWSPSYGYTF TGTGCCAGTAGTTGGAGCCCCTCCTATGGCTACACCTTC
TRBJ2-5 TRBV7-9 TRBD2 . CASSFGSGSGETQYF TGTGCCAGCAGCTTTGGTAGCGGGAGTGGTGAGACCCAGTACTTC
TRBJ2-2 TRBV4-1 TRBD2 . CASSQEALAGGLGATGELFF TGCGCCAGCAGCCAAGAGGCCCTAGCGGGGGGGCTTGGTGCCACCGGGGAGCTGTTTTTT
TRBJ2-7 TRBV27 . . CASRLVVGPYEQYF TGTGCCAGCAGACTCGTCGTGGGCCCCTACGAGCAGTACTTC
TRBJ1-3 TRBV19 . . CASSNRDFSGNTIYF TGTGCCAGTAGTAACCGGGACTTCTCTGGAAACACCATATATTTT
TRBJ2-5 TRBV5-5 . . CASSLAGGQETQYF TGTGCCAGCAGCTTGGCGGGTGGCCAAGAGACCCAGTACTTC
TRBJ2-2 TRBV19 . . CASYYTGELFF TGTGCCAGCTACTACACCGGGGAGCTGTTTTTT
TRBJ1-6 TRBV5-4 TRBD1 . CASSFGQGGSPLHF TGTGCCAGCAGCTTTGGACAGGGCGGATCACCCCTCCACTTT
TRBJ1-2 TRBV11-2 . . CASSSSSRNYGYTF TGTGCCAGCAGCTCCTCATCCCGGAACTATGGCTACACCTTC
TRBJ2-3 TRBV27 . . CASSLGAGATDTQYF TGTGCCAGCTCTTTGGGGGCGGGGGCCACAGATACGCAGTATTTT
TRBJ1-4 TRBV30 . . CAWSAPRREKLFF TGTGCCTGGAGTGCCCCGCGACGTGAAAAACTGTTTTTT
TRBJ2-7 TRBV7-9 TRBD1 . CASRGTGNFYEQYF TGTGCCAGCAGGGGGACAGGGAACTTCTACGAGCAGTACTTC
TRBJ2-7 TRBV4-3 . once CASSQDWGPPYEQYF TGCGCCAGCAGCCAAGATTGGGGTCCCCCCTACGAGCAGTACTTC
TRBJ2-3 TRBV29-1 . . CSAKKGVADTQYF TGCAGCGCCAAAAAGGGAGTTGCGGATACGCAGTATTTT
TRBJ2-7 TRBV11-3 . . CARRGGSYEQYF TGTGCCCGTCGTGGGGGCTCCTACGAGCAGTACTTC
TRBJ2-7 TRBV27 TRBD2 . CASSPYLDSGVYEQYF TGTGCCAGCAGTCCTTACCTTGATAGCGGGGTCTACGAGCAGTACTTC
TRBJ1-4 TRBV1 . . CTSSITGVTNEKLFF TGCACCAGCAGCATAACAGGGGTGACTAATGAAAAACTGTTTTTT
TRBJ2-5 TRBV2 . once CASRTGVWETQYF TGTGCCAGCAGGACGGGAGTGTGGGAGACCCAGTACTTC
TRBJ2-3 TRBV9 TRBD2 . CASSVVSGGTDTQYF TGTGCCAGCAGCGTAGTTAGCGGGGGGACAGATACGCAGTATTTT
TRBJ2-3 TRBV13 . . CASSFRTPTDTQYF TGTGCCAGCAGCTTTAGGACTCCCACAGATACGCAGTATTTT
TRBJ1-4 TRBV4-3 . . CASSQDPTGGEGEKLFF TGCGCCAGCAGCCAAGACCCCACGGGGGGTGAAGGCGAAAAACTGTTTTTT
TRBJ2-2 TRBV5-6 . . CASTWGGRGTGELFF TGTGCCAGCACCTGGGGGGGGCGCGGCACCGGGGAGCTGTTTTTT
TRBJ2-1 TRBV25-1 . . CASSEHSNEQFF TGTGCCAGCAGTGAGCACTCCAATGAGCAGTTCTTC
TRBJ2-5 TRBV27 . . CASHRYQETQYF TGTGCCAGCCACAGGTACCAAGAGACCCAGTACTTC
TRBJ2-7 TRBV7-8 TRBD2 . CASTGAGENEQYF TGTGCCAGCACGGGAGCGGGAGAGAACGAGCAGTACTTC